The 5 T cell receptor beta chains listed next were all sequenced from one sample in a study of cytomegalovirus exposure and HLA in healthy donors. Researchers ran the PCR with 60 Vbeta and 13 Jbeta primers. This table comes from immunoSEQ multiplex PCR, and its TCRdb copy is limited to in-frame clones, with some not included. Altogether about 86,000 clones are present, around 71% being singletons, with the ten largest covering under 8.5%. Sample: PBMCs. The receptors come from a man in his 60s in good health and CMV-seronegative.

This rearrangement joins TRBV7-9 to TRBJ2-1; 13 positions agree with TRBD2. The germline V gene has CDR1 SEHNR and CDR2 FQNEAQ (reference sequence). This CDR3 contains 15 residues. After removal of 3 bases from V and 8 bases from J, the junction contained 4 bases not matched to a gene. The CDR3 region has the DNA TGTGCCAGCAGCTTTGGGACTAGCGGGATCGATGAGCAGTTCTTC. Translation gives CASSFGTSGIDEQFF.

The genes are TRBV2 and TRBJ2-2, with TRBD2 matching over 13 bases. Germline loops: CDR1 SNHLY, CDR2 FYNNEI. The CDR3 consists of 17 residues. V trimming: 4 bases; J trimming: 5 bases; junction bases outside the gene matches: 7. The CDR3 DNA reads TGTGCCAGCAGTGTCCGGACTAGCGGGAGTGGGACCGGGGAGCTGTTTTTT. It translates to CASSVRTSGSGTGELFF.

The chain is built from TRBV18 and TRBJ2-3; 9 positions agree with TRBD1. The V gene's germline CDR1 is KGHSH and CDR2 LQKENI. The CDR3 is 14 residues long. J gave up 3 bases and V 3 bases, and 1 base lay outside the gene matches. The CDR3 region has the DNA TGTGCCAGCTCACCGACAGGGGGTACAGATACGCAGTATTTT. Its translation is CASSPTGGTDTQYF.

The chain couples TRBV7-2 to TRBJ2-3; D is unclear. The germline gives CDR1 SGHTA, CDR2 FQGNSA. V was trimmed by 3 bases and J by 10 bases, leaving 8 bases between them. The CDR3 runs to 11 residues. DNA of the CDR3: TGTGCCAGCAGCTTGGAGTGGGCGCAGTATTTT. This translates into CASSLEWAQYF.

In this sample, this clone turned up a few times. J is TRBJ2-2 and V is TRBV29-1; 11 bases are shared with TRBD2. The V segment lost 7 bases and the J segment 6 bases; nucleotides outside the gene matches: 7. CDR3 length equals 14 residues. Germline CDR1 reads SQVTM; CDR2 reads ANQGSEA. Written as DNA, the CDR3 is TGCAGCGGCTTACTAGCGGGAGAAGCCGGGGAGCTGTTTTTT. This encodes CSGLLAGEAGELFF.